The clone carrying this T cell receptor beta chain was seen a single time. Its antigen remains unknown. CDR3 length: 15 amino acids. V was clipped by 5 bases and J by 4 bases; unmatched bases: 5. Germline V CDR1 and CDR2: SGHRS, YFSETQ. Profiling relied on immunoSEQ multiplex PCR, and the TCRdb table lists in-frame clones only, not all of them. The sample contains about 100,000 clones, approximately 88% of which appear only once. These data originate in a study of graft-versus-host responses after intestinal transplantation. Across the study: Induction using anti-thymocyte globulin, followed by tacrolimus and steroids for roughly 3 years, was given to all recipients. Study findings and constraints: Some patients had graft-donor T cell macrochimerism, and their allografts showed high graft-versus-host to host-versus-graft clonal ratios. Recipient marrow contained GvH clones, some of which appeared first in ileum or blood.

The source was unstimulated CD4+ T cells sorted from spleen or lymph node cells, collected before transplant. The origin of this receptor is a human donor who was the organ donor for an intestinal transplant. The rearrangement joins TRBV5-1 to TRBJ2-1; 11 bases map to TRBD2. The CDR3 loop reads CASSLTSGSYNEQFF. The CDR3 nucleotides read TGCGCCAGCAGTTTAACTAGCGGGAGTTACAATGAGCAGTTCTTC. Combining the CDR3 with reference TRBV5-1 and TRBJ2-1 gives the whole variable domain KAGVTQTPRYLIKTRGQQVTLSCSPISGHRSVSWYQQTPGQGLQFLFEYFSETQRNKGNFPGRFSGRQFSNSRSEMNVSTLELGDSALYLCASSLTSGSYNEQFFGPGTRLTVL.